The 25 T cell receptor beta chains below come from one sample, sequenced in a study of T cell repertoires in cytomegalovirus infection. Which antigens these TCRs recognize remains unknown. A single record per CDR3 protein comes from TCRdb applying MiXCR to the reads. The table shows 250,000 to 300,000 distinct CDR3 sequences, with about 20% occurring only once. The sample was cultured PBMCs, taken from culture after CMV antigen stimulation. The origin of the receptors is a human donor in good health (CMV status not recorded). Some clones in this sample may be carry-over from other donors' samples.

The CDR3 spells CASSSRGSEPQHF. For the CDR3, the DNA is TGTGCCAGTAGTTCCAGGGGCTCAGAGCCCCAGCATTTT. The chain is built from TRBV19 and TRBJ1-5; possible D gene TRBD1, 6 bases. The CDR3 spans 13 residues. V lost 5 bases and J lost 8, with 13 bases in between. Germline CDR1 LNHDA, CDR2 SQIVND (reference sequence).

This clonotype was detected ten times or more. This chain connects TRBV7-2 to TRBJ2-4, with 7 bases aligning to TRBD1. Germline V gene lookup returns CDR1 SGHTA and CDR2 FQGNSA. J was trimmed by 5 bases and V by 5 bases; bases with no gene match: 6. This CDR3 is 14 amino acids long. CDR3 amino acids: CASSPTQGENIQYF. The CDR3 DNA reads TGTGCCAGCAGCCCGACCCAGGGGGAAAACATTCAGTACTTC.

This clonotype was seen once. This CDR3 reads CASTNGRVVGELFF. As DNA, the CDR3 is TGTGCCAGTACCAATGGTCGGGTCGTCGGGGAGCTGTTTTTT. V and J are TRBV19 and TRBJ2-2; D gene ambiguous. V dropped 7 bases and J dropped 7 bases, with 16 bases sitting between them. The germline V gene encodes CDR1 LNHDA and CDR2 SQIVND (reference sequence). The CDR3 is 14 amino acids. Together with reference TRBV19 and TRBJ2-2, the CDR3 gives the full variable domain: DGGITQSPKYLFRKEGQNVTLSCEQNLNHDAMYWYRQDPGQGLRLIYYSQIVNDFQKGDIAEGYSVSREKKESFPLTVTSAQKNPTAFYLCASTNGRVVGELFFGEGSRLTVL.

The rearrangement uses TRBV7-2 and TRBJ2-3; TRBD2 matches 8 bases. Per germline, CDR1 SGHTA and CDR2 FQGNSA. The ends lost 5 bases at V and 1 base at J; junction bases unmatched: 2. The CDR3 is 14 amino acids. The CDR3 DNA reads TGTACCAGCAGCCTTAGCGGGGGCACAGATACGCAGTATTTT. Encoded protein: CTSSLSGGTDTQYF.

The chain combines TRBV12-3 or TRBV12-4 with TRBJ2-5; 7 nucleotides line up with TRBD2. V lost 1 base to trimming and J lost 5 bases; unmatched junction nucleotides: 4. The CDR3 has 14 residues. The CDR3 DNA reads TGTGCCAGCAGTTTAGAGAGCGGGGTGGAGACCCAGTACTTC. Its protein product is CASSLESGVETQYF.

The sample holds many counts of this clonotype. CDR3 amino acids: CASSLNRGPTWFF. The CDR3 DNA follows: TGTGCCAGCAGCTTAAACCGGGGCCCTACTTGGTTCTTC. The V gene is TRBV11-3, the J gene TRBJ2-1; tentatively, D is TRBD1 or TRBD2 (5 bases each). Germline V CDR1 and CDR2: SGHNT, YENEEA. V lost 2 bases, J lost 15 bases, and 17 bases lay in between. The CDR3 loop spans 13 amino acids.

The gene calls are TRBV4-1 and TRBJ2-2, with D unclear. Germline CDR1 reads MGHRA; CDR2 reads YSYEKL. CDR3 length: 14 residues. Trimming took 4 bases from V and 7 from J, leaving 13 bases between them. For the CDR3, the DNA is TGCGCCAGCAGCCGAAGAGAAGGCCTCGGGGAGCTGTTTTTT. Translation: CASSRREGLGELFF.

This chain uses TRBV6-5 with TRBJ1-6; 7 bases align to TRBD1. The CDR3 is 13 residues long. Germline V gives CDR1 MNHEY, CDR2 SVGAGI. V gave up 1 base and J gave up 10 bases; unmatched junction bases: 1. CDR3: CASSYWDSSPLHF. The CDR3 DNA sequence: TGTGCCAGCAGTTACTGGGACAGCTCACCCCTCCACTTT.

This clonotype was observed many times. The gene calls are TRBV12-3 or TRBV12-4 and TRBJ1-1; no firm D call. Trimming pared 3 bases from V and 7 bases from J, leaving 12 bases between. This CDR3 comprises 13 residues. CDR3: CASSLWGRDEAFF. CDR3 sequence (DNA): TGTGCCAGCAGTTTGTGGGGAAGGGATGAAGCTTTCTTT.

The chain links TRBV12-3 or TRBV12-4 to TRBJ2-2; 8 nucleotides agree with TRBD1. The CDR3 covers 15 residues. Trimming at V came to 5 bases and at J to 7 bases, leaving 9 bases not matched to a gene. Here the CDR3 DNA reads TGTGCCAGCAGTCATACTGACAGGGGCAGCGGGGAGCTGTTTTTT. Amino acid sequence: CASSHTDRGSGELFF.

CDR3 DNA: TGCAGTGCTAGAGATCCTAGCGGGAGCTCCCCCTACAATGAGCAGTTCTTC. It translates to CSARDPSGSSPYNEQFF. The chain recombines TRBV20-1 with TRBJ2-1, with 10 nucleotides matching TRBD2. The CDR3 has 17 residues. Germline-derived CDR1 and CDR2 are DFQATT and SNEGSKA (reference sequence). Germline trimming cut 0 bases from V and 2 bases from J; bases unmatched to any gene: 7.

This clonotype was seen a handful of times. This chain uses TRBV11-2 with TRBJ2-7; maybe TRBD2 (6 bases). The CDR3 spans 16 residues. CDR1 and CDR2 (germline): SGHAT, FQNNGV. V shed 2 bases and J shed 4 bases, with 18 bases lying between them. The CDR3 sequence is CASSLSTGTYLYEQYF. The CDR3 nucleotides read TGTGCCAGCAGCTTATCCACCGGGACTTACCTATACGAGCAGTACTTC.

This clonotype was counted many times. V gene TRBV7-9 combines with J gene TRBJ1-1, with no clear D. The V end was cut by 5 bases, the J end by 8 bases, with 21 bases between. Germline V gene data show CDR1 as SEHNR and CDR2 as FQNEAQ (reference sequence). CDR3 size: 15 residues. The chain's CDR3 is CASSARGAPLREAFF. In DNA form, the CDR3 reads TGTGCCAGCAGCGCCCGAGGAGCTCCCTTAAGGGAAGCTTTCTTT. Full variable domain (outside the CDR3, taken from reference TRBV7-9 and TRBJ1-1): DTGVSQNPRHKITKRGQNVTFRCDPISEHNRLYWYRQTLGQGPEFLTYFQNEAQLEKSRLLSDRFSAERPKGSFSTLEIQRTEQGDSAMYLCASSARGAPLREAFFGQGTRLTVV.

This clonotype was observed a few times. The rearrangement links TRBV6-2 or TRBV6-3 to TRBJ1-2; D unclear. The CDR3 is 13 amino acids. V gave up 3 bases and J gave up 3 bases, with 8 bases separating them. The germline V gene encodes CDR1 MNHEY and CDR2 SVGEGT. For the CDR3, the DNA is TGTGCCAGCAGTTATAGTGATGACTATGGCTACACCTTC. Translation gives CASSYSDDYGYTF.

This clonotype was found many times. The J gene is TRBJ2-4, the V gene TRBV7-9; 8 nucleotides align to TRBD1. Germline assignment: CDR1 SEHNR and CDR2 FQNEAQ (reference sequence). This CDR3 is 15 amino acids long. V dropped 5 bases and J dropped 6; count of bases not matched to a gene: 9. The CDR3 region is CASSTPPTGVNIQYF. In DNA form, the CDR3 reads TGTGCCAGCAGCACTCCCCCGACAGGGGTAAACATTCAGTACTTC.

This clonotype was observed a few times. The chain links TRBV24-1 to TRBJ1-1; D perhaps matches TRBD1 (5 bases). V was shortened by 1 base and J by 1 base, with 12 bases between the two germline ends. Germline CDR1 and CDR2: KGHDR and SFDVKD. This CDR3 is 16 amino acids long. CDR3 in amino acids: CATSDFVQAKNTEAFF. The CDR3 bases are TGTGCCACCAGTGATTTCGTACAGGCGAAGAACACTGAAGCTTTCTTT.

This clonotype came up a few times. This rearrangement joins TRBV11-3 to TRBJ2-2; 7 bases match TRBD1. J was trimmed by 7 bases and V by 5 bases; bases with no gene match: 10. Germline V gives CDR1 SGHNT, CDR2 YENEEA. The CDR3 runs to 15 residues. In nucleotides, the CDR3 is TGTGCCAGCAGCGCATCCACGGGACAGATCGGGGAGCTGTTTTTT. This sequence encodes CASSASTGQIGELFF.

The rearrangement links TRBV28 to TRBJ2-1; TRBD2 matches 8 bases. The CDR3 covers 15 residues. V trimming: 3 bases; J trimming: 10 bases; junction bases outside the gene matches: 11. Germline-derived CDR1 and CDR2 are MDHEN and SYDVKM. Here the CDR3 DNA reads TGTGCCAGCAGTTTTACCGGGAGGGTGATACGGGAGCAGTTCTTC. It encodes CASSFTGRVIREQFF.

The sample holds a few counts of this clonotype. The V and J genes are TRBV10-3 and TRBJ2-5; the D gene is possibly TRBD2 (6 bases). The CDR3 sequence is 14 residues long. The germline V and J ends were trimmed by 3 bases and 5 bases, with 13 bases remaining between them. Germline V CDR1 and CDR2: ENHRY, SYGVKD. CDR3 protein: CAISDSGPRETQYF. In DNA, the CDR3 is TGTGCCATCAGTGACAGCGGGCCCAGGGAGACCCAGTACTTC.

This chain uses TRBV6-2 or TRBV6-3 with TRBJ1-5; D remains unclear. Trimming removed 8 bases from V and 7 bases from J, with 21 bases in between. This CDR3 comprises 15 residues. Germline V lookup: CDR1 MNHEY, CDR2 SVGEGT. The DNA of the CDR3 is TGTGCCAGCGAAAACCCAGTAGGGTTCGGGCAGCCCCAGCATTTT. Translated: CASENPVGFGQPQHF.

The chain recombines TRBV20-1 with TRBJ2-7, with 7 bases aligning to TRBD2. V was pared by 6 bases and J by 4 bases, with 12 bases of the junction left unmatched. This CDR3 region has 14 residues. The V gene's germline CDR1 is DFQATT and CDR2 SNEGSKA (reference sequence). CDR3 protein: CSANPGGGKYEQYF. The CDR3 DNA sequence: TGCAGTGCCAACCCAGGCGGGGGAAAATACGAGCAGTACTTC.

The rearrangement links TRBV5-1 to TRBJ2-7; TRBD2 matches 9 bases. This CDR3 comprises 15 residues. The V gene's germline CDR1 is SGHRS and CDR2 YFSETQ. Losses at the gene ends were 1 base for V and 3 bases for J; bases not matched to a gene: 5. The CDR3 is CASSLLAGTLYEQYF. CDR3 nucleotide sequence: TGCGCCAGCAGCTTGCTAGCGGGAACCCTCTACGAGCAGTACTTC.

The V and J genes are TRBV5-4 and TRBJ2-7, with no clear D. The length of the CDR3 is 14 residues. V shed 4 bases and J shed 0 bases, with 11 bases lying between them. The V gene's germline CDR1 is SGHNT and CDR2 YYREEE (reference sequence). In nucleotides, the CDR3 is TGTGCCAGCAGCAGGCAGCTGAGCTCCTACGAGCAGTACTTC. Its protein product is CASSRQLSSYEQYF.

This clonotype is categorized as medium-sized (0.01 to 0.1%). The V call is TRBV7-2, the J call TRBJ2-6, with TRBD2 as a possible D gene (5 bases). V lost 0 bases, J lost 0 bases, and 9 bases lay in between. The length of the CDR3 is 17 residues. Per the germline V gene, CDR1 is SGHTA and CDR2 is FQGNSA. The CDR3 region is CASSLAERVSGANVLTF. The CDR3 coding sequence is TGTGCCAGCAGCTTAGCGGAGAGGGTCTCTGGGGCCAACGTCCTGACTTTC.

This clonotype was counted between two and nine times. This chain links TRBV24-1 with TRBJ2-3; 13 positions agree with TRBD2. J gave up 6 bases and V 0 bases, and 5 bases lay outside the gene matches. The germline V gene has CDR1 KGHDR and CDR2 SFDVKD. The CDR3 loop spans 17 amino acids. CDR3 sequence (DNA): TGTGCCACCAGTGATTTGTGGACTAGCGGGAGAGCGGATACGCAGTATTTT. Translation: CATSDLWTSGRADTQYF.